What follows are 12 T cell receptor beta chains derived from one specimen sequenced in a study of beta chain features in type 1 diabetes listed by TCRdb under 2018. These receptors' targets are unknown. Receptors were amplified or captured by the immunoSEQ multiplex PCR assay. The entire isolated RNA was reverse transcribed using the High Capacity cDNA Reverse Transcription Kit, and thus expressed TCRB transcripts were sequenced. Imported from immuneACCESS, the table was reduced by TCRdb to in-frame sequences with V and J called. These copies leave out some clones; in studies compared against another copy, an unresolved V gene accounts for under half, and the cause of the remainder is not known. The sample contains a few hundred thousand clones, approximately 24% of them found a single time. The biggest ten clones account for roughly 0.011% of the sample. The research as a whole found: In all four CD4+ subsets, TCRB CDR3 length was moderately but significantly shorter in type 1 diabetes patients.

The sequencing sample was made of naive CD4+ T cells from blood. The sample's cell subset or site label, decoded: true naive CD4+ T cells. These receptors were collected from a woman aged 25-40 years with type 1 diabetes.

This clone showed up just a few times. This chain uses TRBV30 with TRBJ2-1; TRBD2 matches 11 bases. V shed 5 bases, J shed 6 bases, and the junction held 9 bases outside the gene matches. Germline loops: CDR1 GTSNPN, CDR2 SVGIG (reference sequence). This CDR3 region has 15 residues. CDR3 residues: CAWLSGTSGRNEQFF. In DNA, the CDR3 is TGTGCCTGGTTAAGTGGGACTAGCGGACGCAATGAGCAGTTCTTC. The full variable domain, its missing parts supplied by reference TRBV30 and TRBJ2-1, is SQTIHQWPATLVQPVGSPLSLECTVEGTSNPNLYWYRQAAGRGLQLLFYSVGIGQISSEVPQNLSASRPQDRQFILSSKKLLLSDSGFYLCAWLSGTSGRNEQFFGPGTRLTVL.

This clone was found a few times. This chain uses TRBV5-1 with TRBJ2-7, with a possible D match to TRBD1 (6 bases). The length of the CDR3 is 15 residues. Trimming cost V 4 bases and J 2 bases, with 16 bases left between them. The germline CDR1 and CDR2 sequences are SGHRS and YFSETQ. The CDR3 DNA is TGCGCCAGCAGCCGCCTAGAAAGGGGGACCTACGAGCAGTACTTC. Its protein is CASSRLERGTYEQYF.

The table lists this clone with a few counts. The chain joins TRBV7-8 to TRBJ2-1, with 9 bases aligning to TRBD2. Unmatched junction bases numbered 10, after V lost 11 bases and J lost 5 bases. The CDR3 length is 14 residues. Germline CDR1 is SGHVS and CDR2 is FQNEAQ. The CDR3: CAAQRASGNNEQFF. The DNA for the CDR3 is TGTGCCGCCCAGAGGGCTAGCGGGAACAATGAGCAGTTCTTC.

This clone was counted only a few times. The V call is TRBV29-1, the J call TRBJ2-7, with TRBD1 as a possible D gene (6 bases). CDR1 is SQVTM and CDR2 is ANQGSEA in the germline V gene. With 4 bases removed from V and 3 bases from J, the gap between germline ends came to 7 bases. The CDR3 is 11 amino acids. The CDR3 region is CSVVDSYEQYF. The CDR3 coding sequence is TGCAGCGTTGTGGACAGCTACGAGCAGTACTTC.

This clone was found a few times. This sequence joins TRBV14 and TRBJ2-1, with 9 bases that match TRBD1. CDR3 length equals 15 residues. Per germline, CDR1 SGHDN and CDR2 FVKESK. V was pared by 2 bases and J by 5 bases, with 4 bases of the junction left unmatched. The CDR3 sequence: CASSQLGDRDNEQFF. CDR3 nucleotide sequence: TGTGCCAGCAGCCAATTGGGGGACAGGGACAATGAGCAGTTCTTC.

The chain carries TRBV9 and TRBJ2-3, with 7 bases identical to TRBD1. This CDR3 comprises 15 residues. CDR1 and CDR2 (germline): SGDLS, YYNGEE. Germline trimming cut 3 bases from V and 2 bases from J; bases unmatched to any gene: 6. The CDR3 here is CASSAGTANTDTQYF. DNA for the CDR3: TGTGCCAGCAGCGCCGGGACAGCCAACACAGATACGCAGTATTTT.

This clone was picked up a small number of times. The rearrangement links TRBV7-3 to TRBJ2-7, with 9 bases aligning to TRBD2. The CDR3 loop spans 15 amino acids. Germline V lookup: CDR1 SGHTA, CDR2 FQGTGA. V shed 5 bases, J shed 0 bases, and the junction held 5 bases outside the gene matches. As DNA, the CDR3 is TGTGCCAGCAGCAGACTAGCGGCCAGCTCCTACGAGCAGTACTTC. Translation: CASSRLAASSYEQYF.

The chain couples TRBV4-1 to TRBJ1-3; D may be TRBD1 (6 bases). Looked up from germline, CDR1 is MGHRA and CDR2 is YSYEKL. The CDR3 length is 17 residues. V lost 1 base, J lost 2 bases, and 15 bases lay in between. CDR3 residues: CASSQVLQGLAGNTIYF. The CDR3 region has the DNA TGCGCCAGCAGCCAAGTACTCCAGGGGCTGGCTGGAAACACCATATATTTT.

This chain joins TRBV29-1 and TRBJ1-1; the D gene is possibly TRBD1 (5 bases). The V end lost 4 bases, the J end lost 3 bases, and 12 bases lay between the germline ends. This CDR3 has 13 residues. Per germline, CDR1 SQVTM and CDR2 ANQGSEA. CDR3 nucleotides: TGCAGCGTTGGGGACTCTGGGGACACTGAAGCTTTCTTT. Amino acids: CSVGDSGDTEAFF.

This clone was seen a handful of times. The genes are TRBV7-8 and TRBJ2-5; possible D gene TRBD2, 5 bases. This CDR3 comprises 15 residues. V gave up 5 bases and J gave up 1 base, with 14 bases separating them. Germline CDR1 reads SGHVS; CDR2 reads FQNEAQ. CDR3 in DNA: TGTGCCAGCAGCCCCCGGCGGGCCAGCCAAGAGACCCAGTACTTC. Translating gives CASSPRRASQETQYF.

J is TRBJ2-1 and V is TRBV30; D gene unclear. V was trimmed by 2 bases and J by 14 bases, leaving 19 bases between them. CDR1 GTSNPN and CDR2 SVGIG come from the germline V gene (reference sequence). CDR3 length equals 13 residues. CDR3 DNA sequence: TGTGCCTGGAGTAACCCACCGCACCCAGGCAAGTTCTTC. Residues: CAWSNPPHPGKFF. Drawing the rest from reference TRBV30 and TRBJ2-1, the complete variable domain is SQTIHQWPATLVQPVGSPLSLECTVEGTSNPNLYWYRQAAGRGLQLLFYSVGIGQISSEVPQNLSASRPQDRQFILSSKKLLLSDSGFYLCAWSNPPHPGKFFGPGTRLTVL.

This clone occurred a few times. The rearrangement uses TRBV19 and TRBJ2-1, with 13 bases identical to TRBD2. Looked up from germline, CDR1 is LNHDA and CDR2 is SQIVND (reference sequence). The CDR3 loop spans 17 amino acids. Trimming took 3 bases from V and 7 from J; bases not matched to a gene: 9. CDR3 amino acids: CASSMTRTSGGWNEQFF. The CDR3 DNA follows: TGTGCCAGTAGTATGACCCGGACTAGCGGGGGTTGGAATGAGCAGTTCTTC.